The rows below give T cell receptor beta chains drawn from one sample of a study of vaccination effects on CD4 cells after COVID-19. Method: immunoSEQ multiplex PCR; TCRdb's copy keeps in-frame clones and lacks some. The sample consists of around 79,000 clones, under 80% of them appearing once. Their antigen targets remain unknown. The source material was CD4+ T cells from PBMCs cultured with SARS-CoV-2 spike peptides, sampled before COVID-19 vaccination. These TCRs come from a human donor who received a COVID-19 vaccine. Both conserved end residues are part of each CDR3. The D gene is left open where the match is weak. Clone sizes are given selectively: once, few, many, or a class where the clone is expanded.

CDR3 protein | CDR3 DNA | clone size | V gene | D gene | J gene
CASSRLNQETQYF | TGTGCCAGCTCACGACTGAACCAAGAGACCCAGTACTTC | - | TRBV18 | - | TRBJ2-5
CATSNPPGLAGYEQFF | TGTGCCACCAGCAATCCCCCGGGACTAGCAGGTTATGAGCAGTTCTTC | - | TRBV15 | TRBD2 | TRBJ2-1
CASSPRTGGVFETQYF | TGTGCCAGTAGTCCCCGAACAGGGGGCGTTTTTGAGACCCAGTACTTC | - | TRBV19 | TRBD1 | TRBJ2-5
CASSTGLPSTDTQYF | TGTGCCAGCAGTACAGGACTCCCTAGCACAGATACGCAGTATTTT | - | TRBV7-2 | - | TRBJ2-3
CSALTGGQVFF | TGCAGTGCTCTAACGGGGGGACAGGTTTTCTTT | - | TRBV20-1 | TRBD1 | TRBJ1-1
CASSQEQITDTQYF | TGTGCCAGCAGCCAAGAGCAGATCACAGATACGCAGTATTTT | - | TRBV3-1/TRBV3-2 | - | TRBJ2-3
CASSISRRLSNGNQPQHF | TGTGCCAGTAGCATCTCCCGCCGTTTGTCTAATGGGAATCAGCCCCAGCATTTT | - | TRBV19 | - | TRBJ1-5
CATSDPGTGEETQYF | TGTGCCACCAGTGATCCGGGGACAGGGGAAGAGACCCAGTACTTC | - | TRBV24-1 | TRBD1 | TRBJ2-5
CASSQGGGSEAFF | TGTGCCAGCAGCCAAGGTGGGGGTTCTGAAGCTTTCTTT | once | TRBV3-1/TRBV3-2 | - | TRBJ1-1
CASSPPTDNYGYTF | TGTGCCAGCAGTCCCCCGACAGACAACTATGGCTACACCTTC | - | TRBV6-5 | - | TRBJ1-2
CASGGRRRADNTEAFF | TGTGCTAGTGGGGGACGTCGGAGGGCGGACAACACTGAAGCTTTCTTT | - | TRBV12-5 | - | TRBJ1-1
CASSLGLGYNEQFF | TGTGCCAGCAGCCTGGGGTTGGGCTACAATGAGCAGTTCTTC | - | TRBV11-2 | - | TRBJ2-1
CASSYGPNEQFF | TGTGCCAGCAGCTATGGTCCCAATGAGCAGTTCTTC | - | TRBV2 | - | TRBJ2-1
CASSPGLPNQPQHF | TGTGCCAGCAGCCCCGGACTTCCTAATCAGCCCCAGCATTTT | few | TRBV7-2 | - | TRBJ1-5
CASSTFPGSVYGEQFF | TGTGCCAGCAGCACCTTCCCGGGTTCCGTCTATGGTGAGCAATTCTTC | - | TRBV7-2 | - | TRBJ2-1
CSVEGRARGGTTGELFF | TGCAGCGTTGAAGGACGAGCGCGGGGGGGCACCACCGGGGAGCTGTTTTTT | - | TRBV29-1 | TRBD2 | TRBJ2-2
CASSHGTVTNYGYTF | TGCGCCAGCAGCCACGGGACAGTCACTAACTATGGCTACACCTTC | once | TRBV5-1 | TRBD1 | TRBJ1-2
CATRGQQTSNTEAFF | TGTGCCACTCGGGGACAGCAAACATCGAACACTGAAGCTTTCTTT | - | TRBV10-3 | TRBD1 | TRBJ1-1
CASSDPGAGANVLTF | TGTGCCAGCAGCGATCCAGGGGCTGGGGCCAACGTCCTGACTTTC | few | TRBV7-7 | - | TRBJ2-6
CASSSLRTPDTQYF | TGTGCCAGCAGCTCCCTTCGCACCCCAGATACGCAGTATTTT | - | TRBV7-2 | - | TRBJ2-3
CAWRLRGRGNTIYF | TGTGCCTGGAGGCTAAGGGGGAGAGGAAACACCATATATTTT | once | TRBV30 | - | TRBJ1-3
CASSPGTSSSGNTIYF | TGTGCCAGCAGCCCGGGGACATCTAGCTCTGGAAACACCATATATTTT | - | TRBV7-9 | - | TRBJ1-3
CASSLAGGVTVTDTQYF | TGTGCCAGCAGCTTAGCGGGAGGGGTTACGGTCACAGATACGCAGTATTTT | once | TRBV7-9 | TRBD2 | TRBJ2-3
CASSMGDRASSGNTIYF | TGTGCCAGTAGTATGGGAGACAGGGCTTCATCTGGAAACACCATATATTTT | - | TRBV19 | TRBD1 | TRBJ1-3
CASSAVKQGHGEKLFF | TGTGCCAGCAGCGCAGTCAAACAGGGGCATGGTGAAAAACTGTTTTTT | - | TRBV7-8 | TRBD1 | TRBJ1-4
CASSVQGLGPQHF | TGTGCCAGCAGCGTACAGGGACTGGGGCCCCAGCATTTT | - | TRBV9 | - | TRBJ1-5
CASRYTGELFF | TGTGCCAGCAGATACACAGGGGAGCTGTTTTTT | few | TRBV2 | - | TRBJ2-2
CASSALGRGQGARNEQFF | TGTGCCAGCAGCGCTCTGGGTCGGGGACAGGGGGCGAGAAATGAGCAGTTCTTC | - | TRBV28 | TRBD1 | TRBJ2-1
CASSPGGVDETQYF | TGTGCCAGCAGCCCCGGCGGGGTCGACGAGACCCAGTACTTC | - | TRBV9 | - | TRBJ2-5
CASSDSLQETQYF | TGTGCCAGCTCGGACAGCTTACAAGAGACCCAGTACTTC | - | TRBV18 | - | TRBJ2-5
CASSPNPGGYGYTF | TGTGCCAGCAGCCCAAACCCTGGGGGCTATGGCTACACCTTC | - | TRBV3-1/TRBV3-2 | - | TRBJ1-2
CASSFPGSTDTQYF | TGCGCCAGCAGCTTCCCAGGGAGCACAGATACGCAGTATTTT | - | TRBV5-1 | - | TRBJ2-3
CASSIARNYGYTF | TGTGCCAGTAGTATAGCACGTAACTATGGCTACACCTTC | - | TRBV19 | - | TRBJ1-2
CASSPRGQAGELFF | TGTGCCAGCAGTCCGAGAGGACAGGCCGGGGAGCTGTTTTTT | - | TRBV2 | TRBD1 | TRBJ2-2
CASSAPTGTDTQYF | TGTGCCAGCAGCGCCCCCACCGGGACAGATACGCAGTATTTT | few | TRBV9 | - | TRBJ2-3
CASSLYTGVETQYF | TGCGCCAGCAGCTTGTACACCGGGGTGGAGACCCAGTACTTC | - | TRBV5-1 | - | TRBJ2-5
CASSVVGGIQETQYF | TGTGCCAGCAGCGTAGTCGGGGGGATACAAGAGACCCAGTACTTC | - | TRBV9 | TRBD2 | TRBJ2-5
CATQGANQPQHF | TGTGCCACTCAGGGAGCAAATCAGCCCCAGCATTTT | few | TRBV24-1 | - | TRBJ1-5
CASSYDGNQPQHF | TGTGCCAGCAGTTACGATGGCAATCAGCCCCAGCATTTT | - | TRBV6-2/TRBV6-3 | - | TRBJ1-5
CASSPLAEAYNEQFF | TGTGCCAGCTCACCTCTTGCCGAGGCCTACAATGAGCAGTTCTTC | - | TRBV18 | - | TRBJ2-1
CASRRDLGTGELFF | TGTGCCAGCAGGCGGGACTTGGGCACCGGGGAGCTGTTTTTT | - | TRBV6-5 | - | TRBJ2-2
CASSLTGPYGYTF | TGTGCCAGCAGCCTGACAGGGCCCTATGGCTACACCTTC | - | TRBV6-2/TRBV6-3 | TRBD1 | TRBJ1-2
CASSLGEWETQYF | TGTGCCAGCAGCTTGGGGGAATGGGAGACCCAGTACTTC | once | TRBV7-2 | - | TRBJ2-5
CATSRDRLAVYNEQFF | TGTGCCACCAGCAGAGATCGGCTAGCAGTTTACAATGAGCAGTTCTTC | - | TRBV15 | - | TRBJ2-1
CASSRDREGYGYTF | TGTGCCAGCAGTAGGGACAGGGAGGGCTATGGCTACACCTTC | once | TRBV6-5 | TRBD1 | TRBJ1-2
CASSLGRDYGYTF | TGTGCCAGCAGTTTGGGCAGGGACTATGGCTACACCTTC | once | TRBV27 | - | TRBJ1-2
CATSRDGQETQYF | TGTGCCACCAGTCGGGACGGACAAGAGACCCAGTACTTC | - | TRBV15 | - | TRBJ2-5
CASSLGLHSTDTQYF | TGTGCCAGCAGCTTGGGACTGCACTCCACAGATACGCAGTATTTT | - | TRBV7-3 | - | TRBJ2-3
CASSIGLAGTDTQYF | TGTGCCAGCAGCATAGGACTAGCGGGCACAGATACGCAGTATTTT | - | TRBV7-7 | TRBD2 | TRBJ2-3
CASSPFLRGGTDTQYF | TGTGCCAGCAGCCCCTTTCTCCGGGGGGGCACAGATACGCAGTATTTT | - | TRBV7-2 | TRBD2 | TRBJ2-3
CASRSGTANSPLHF | TGTGCCAGTAGATCCGGGACGGCTAATTCACCCCTCCACTTT | - | TRBV19 | - | TRBJ1-6
CASSLTDSPNTEAFF | TGCGCCAGCAGCCTTACCGACAGCCCGAACACTGAAGCTTTCTTT | - | TRBV4-3 | - | TRBJ1-1
CASSSEAYNEQFF | TGTGCCAGCAGTTCGGAGGCCTACAATGAGCAGTTCTTC | - | TRBV6-2/TRBV6-3 | - | TRBJ2-1
CASSYRDSGANVLTF | TGTGCCAGCAGCTACAGAGACTCTGGGGCCAACGTCCTGACTTTC | - | TRBV7-3 | - | TRBJ2-6
CASSFTRASSETQYF | TGTGCCAGCTCATTCACCCGGGCGTCTTCAGAGACCCAGTACTTC | once | TRBV18 | - | TRBJ2-5
CASSLEGVTETQYF | TGTGCCAGCAGCTTAGAAGGGGTGACGGAGACCCAGTACTTC | - | TRBV5-5 | - | TRBJ2-5
CSASGQNTDTQYF | TGCAGTGCTAGTGGTCAGAACACAGATACGCAGTATTTT | - | TRBV20-1 | - | TRBJ2-3
CASSYGGLQPQHF | TGTGCCAGCAGTTACGGTGGGTTACAGCCCCAGCATTTT | - | TRBV6-2/TRBV6-3 | - | TRBJ1-5